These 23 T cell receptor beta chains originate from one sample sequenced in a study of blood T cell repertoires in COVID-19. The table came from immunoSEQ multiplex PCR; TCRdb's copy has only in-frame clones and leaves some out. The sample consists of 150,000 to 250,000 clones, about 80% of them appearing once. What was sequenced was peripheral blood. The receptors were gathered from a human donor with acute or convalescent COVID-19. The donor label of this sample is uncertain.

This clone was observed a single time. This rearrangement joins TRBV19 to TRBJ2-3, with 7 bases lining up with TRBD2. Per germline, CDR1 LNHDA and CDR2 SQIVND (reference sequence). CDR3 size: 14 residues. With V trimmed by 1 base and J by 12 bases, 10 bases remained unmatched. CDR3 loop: CASSIGGSPSSQYF. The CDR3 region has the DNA TGTGCCAGTAGTATAGGCGGGAGTCCCTCTTCCCAGTATTTT.

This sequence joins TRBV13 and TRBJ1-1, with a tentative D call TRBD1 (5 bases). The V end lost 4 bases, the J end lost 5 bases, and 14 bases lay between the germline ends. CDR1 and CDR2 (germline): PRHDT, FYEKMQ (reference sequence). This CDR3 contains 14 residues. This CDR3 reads CASSSRARGTEAFF. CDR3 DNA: TGTGCCAGCAGCTCCCGGGCCCGGGGGACTGAAGCTTTCTTT.

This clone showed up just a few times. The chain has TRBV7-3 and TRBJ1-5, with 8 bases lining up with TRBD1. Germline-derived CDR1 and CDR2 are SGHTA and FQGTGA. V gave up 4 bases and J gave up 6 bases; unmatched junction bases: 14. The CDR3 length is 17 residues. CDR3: CASSYNDIRGQSQPQHF. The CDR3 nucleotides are TGTGCCAGCAGCTACAACGACATCAGGGGGCAGAGTCAGCCCCAGCATTTT.

The CDR3 DNA reads TGTGCCAGCAGCCCCCGCGGGGGTGGATCTAATGAAAAACTGTTTTTT. Translation gives CASSPRGGGSNEKLFF. This chain uses TRBV5-8 with TRBJ1-4, with a weak D call TRBD1 (5 bases). Germline-derived CDR1 and CDR2 are SGHTS and YDEGEE. Trimming cost V 4 bases and J 3 bases, with 16 bases left between them. The CDR3 covers 16 residues.

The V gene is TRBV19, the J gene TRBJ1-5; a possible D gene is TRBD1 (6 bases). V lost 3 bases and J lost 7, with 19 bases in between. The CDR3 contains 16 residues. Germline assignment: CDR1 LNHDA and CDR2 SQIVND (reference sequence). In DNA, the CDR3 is TGTGCCAGTAGTATCGGAATCACAGGGACCTCCCAGCCCCAGCATTTT. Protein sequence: CASSIGITGTSQPQHF.

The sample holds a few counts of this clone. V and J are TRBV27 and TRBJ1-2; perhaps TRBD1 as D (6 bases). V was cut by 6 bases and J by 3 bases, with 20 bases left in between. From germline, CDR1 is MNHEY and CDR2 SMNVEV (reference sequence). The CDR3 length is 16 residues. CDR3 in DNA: TGTGCCAGCAGACCAAACCTCCGGGACATATACTATGGCTACACCTTC. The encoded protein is CASRPNLRDIYYGYTF.

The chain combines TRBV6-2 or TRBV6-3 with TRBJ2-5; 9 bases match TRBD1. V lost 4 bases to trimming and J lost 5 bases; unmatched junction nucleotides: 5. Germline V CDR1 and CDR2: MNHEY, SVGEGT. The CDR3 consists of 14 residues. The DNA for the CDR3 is TGTGCCAGCAGTTGGACAGGGGCACGGGAGACCCAGTACTTC. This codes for CASSWTGARETQYF.

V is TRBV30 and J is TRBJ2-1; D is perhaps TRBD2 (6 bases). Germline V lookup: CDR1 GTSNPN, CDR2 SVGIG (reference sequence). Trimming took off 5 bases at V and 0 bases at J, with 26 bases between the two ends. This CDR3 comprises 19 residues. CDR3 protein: CAWEEGQLMTRGSYNEQFF. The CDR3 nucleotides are TGTGCCTGGGAAGAGGGCCAATTGATGACTAGGGGCTCCTACAATGAGCAGTTCTTC.

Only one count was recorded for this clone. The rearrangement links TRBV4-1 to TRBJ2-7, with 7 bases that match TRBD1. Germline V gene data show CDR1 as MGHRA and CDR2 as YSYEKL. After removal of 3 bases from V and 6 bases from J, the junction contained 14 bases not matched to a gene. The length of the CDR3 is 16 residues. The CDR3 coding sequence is TGCGCCAGCAGCCATGCCAGGACAGGCCGGCTGAGCGAGCAGTACTTC. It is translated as CASSHARTGRLSEQYF.

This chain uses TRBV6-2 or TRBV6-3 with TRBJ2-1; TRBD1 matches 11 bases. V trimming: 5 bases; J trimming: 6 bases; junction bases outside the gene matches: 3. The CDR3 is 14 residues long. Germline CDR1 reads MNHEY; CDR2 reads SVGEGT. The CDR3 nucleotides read TGTGCCAGCAGTCCCGGGACAGGGGGCAATGAGCAGTTCTTC. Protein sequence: CASSPGTGGNEQFF.

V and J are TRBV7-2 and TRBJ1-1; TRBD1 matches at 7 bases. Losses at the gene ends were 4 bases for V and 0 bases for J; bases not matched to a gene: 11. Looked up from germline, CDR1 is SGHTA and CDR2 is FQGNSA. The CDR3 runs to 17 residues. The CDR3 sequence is CASSSWGRGFLNTEAFF. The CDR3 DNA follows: TGTGCCAGCAGCTCTTGGGGCAGGGGGTTTTTGAACACTGAAGCTTTCTTT.

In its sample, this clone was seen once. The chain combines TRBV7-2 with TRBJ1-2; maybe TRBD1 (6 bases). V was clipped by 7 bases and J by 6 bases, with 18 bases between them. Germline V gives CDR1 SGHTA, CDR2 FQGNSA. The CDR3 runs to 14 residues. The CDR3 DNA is TGTGCCAGCACCCCAGGGGTCGGAGTAAATGGCTACACCTTC. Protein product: CASTPGVGVNGYTF. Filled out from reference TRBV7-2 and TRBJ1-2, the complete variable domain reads GAGVSQSPSNKVTEKGKDVELRCDPISGHTALYWYRQSLGQGLEFLIYFQGNSAPDKSGLPSDRFSAERTGGSVSTLTIQRTQQEDSAVYLCASTPGVGVNGYTFGSGTRLTVV.

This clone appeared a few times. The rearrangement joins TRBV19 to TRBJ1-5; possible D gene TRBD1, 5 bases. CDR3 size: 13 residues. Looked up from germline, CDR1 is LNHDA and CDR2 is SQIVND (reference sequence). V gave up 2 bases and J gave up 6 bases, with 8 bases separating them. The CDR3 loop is CASSITQGQPQHF. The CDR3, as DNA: TGTGCCAGTAGTATAACCCAGGGTCAGCCCCAGCATTTT.

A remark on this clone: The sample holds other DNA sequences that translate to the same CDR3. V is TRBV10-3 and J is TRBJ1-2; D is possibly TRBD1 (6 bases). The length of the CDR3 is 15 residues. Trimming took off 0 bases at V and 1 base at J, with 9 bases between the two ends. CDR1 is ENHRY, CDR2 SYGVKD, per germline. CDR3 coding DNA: TGTGCCATCAGTGAGTCACAGGGATATAACTATGGCTACACCTTC. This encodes CAISESQGYNYGYTF.

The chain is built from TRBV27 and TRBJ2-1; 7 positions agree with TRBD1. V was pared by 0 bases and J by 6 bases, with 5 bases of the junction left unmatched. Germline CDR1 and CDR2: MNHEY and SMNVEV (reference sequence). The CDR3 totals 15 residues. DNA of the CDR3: TGTGCCAGCAGTTTATCACAGGGGTTTCCCAATGAGCAGTTCTTC. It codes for CASSLSQGFPNEQFF.

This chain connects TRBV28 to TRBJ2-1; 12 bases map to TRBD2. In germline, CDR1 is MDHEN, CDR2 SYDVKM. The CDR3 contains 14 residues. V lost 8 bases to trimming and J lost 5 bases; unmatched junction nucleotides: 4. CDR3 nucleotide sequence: TGTGCCAGCCTAGCGGGAGGGTCCCACAATGAGCAGTTCTTC. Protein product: CASLAGGSHNEQFF.

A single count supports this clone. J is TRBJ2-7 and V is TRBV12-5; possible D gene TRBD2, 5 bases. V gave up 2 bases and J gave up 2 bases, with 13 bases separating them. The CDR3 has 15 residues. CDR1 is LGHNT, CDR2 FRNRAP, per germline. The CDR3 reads CASGLRVSAAYEQYF. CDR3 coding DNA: TGTGCTAGTGGTTTGAGGGTTAGCGCCGCCTACGAGCAGTACTTC.

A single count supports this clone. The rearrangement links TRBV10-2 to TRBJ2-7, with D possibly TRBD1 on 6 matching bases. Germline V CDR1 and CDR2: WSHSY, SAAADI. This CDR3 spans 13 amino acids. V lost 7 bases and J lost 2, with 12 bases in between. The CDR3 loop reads CASTRDTAYEQYF. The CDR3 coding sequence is TGCGCCAGCACAAGGGACACCGCCTACGAGCAGTACTTC.

The CDR3 DNA is TGTGCCAGCAGTGAGGGGTTTAACAGTGAGGGCACTGAAGCTTTCTTT. Protein product: CASSEGFNSEGTEAFF. This sequence joins TRBV6-1 and TRBJ1-1; the D is unclear. Germline lookup yields CDR1 MNHNS and CDR2 SASEGT. This CDR3 contains 16 residues. V gave up 3 bases and J gave up 4 bases, with 18 bases separating them.

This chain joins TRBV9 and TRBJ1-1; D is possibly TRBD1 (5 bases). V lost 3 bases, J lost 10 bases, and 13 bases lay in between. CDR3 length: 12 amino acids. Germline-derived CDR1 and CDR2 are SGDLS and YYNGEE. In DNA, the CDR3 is TGTGCCAGCAGCGAAGGACCAGGGCGAGCTTTCTTT. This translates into CASSEGPGRAFF.

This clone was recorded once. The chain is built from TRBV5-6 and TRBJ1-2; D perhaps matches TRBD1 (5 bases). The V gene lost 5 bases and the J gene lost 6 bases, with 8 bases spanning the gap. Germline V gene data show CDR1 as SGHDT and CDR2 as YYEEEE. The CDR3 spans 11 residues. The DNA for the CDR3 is TGTGCCAGCAGGGGAGGGGATGGCTACACCTTC. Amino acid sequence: CASRGGDGYTF.

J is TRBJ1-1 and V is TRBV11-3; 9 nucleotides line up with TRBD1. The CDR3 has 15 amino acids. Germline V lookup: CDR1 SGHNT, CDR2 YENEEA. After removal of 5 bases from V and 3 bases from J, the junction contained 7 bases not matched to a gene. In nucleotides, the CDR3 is TGTGCCAGCAGCCTCGGGACAGGGAAGGACACTGAAGCTTTCTTT. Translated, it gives CASSLGTGKDTEAFF.

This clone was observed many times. The CDR3 sequence: CASVREGPGNQPQHF. The CDR3 DNA reads as TGTGCCAGTGTAAGGGAGGGCCCGGGCAATCAGCCCCAGCATTTT. The V call is TRBV2, the J call TRBJ1-5, with unresolved D. This CDR3 spans 15 amino acids. The V gene lost 9 bases and the J gene lost 2 bases, with 17 bases spanning the gap. CDR1 is SNHLY, CDR2 FYNNEI, per germline.